The rows below give T cell receptor beta chains drawn from one sample of a study of blood T cell repertoires in COVID-19. Generated by immunoSEQ multiplex PCR, the TCRdb table keeps only in-frame clones and is missing some. The sample gives approximately 500,000 clones, 88% of which show up once; less than 2% is in the top ten. Sequencing was carried out using PBMCs or T cells enriched from blood (not recorded which). The receptors originated from a middle-aged woman who had recovered from COVID-19. Both conserved end residues are part of each CDR3. The D gene is left open where the match is weak. Rows may omit the clone size; those that give it use once, few, many or a size class.

D,V,J,size,DNA,CDR3
NA,TRBV5-8,TRBJ1-6,NA,TGTGCCAGCGACGAACAGGGCTCATCCTATAATTCACCCCTCCACTTT,CASDEQGSSYNSPLHF
NA,TRBV7-9,TRBJ1-1,NA,TGTGCCAGCAGCTTATCCCTCTACACTGAAGCTTTCTTT,CASSLSLYTEAFF
TRBD2,TRBV4-3,TRBJ2-7,NA,TGCGCCAGCAGCCAAGTAGCTAGCGGGATCTACGAGCAGTACTTC,CASSQVASGIYEQYF
NA,TRBV11-2,TRBJ2-5,NA,TGTGCCAGCAGCTTAGGAGGGCGGGGTCCCTTAGGAGAGACCCAGTACTTC,CASSLGGRGPLGETQYF
NA,TRBV27,TRBJ2-5,NA,TGTGCCAGCAGTTTAGCTCTAAGCTTGACCCAGTACTTC,CASSLALSLTQYF
NA,TRBV7-6,TRBJ2-3,NA,TGTGCCAGCAGCTCCGGTACGGGGGATACGCAGTATTTT,CASSSGTGDTQYF
TRBD2,TRBV6-2/TRBV6-3,TRBJ2-1,NA,TGTGCCAGCAGTGCTCTGGGACTAACCTACAATGAGCAGTTCTTC,CASSALGLTYNEQFF
NA,TRBV4-1,TRBJ1-4,NA,TGCGCCAGCAGTCCTAGCCTGGGGTCGGCAACTAATGAAAAACTGTTTTTT,CASSPSLGSATNEKLFF
NA,TRBV10-1,TRBJ1-2,NA,TGCGCCAGCAGTGCCACAAGGGACACCAACTATGGCTACACCTTC,CASSATRDTNYGYTF
TRBD2,TRBV24-1,TRBJ2-7,NA,TGTGCCACCAGTGATGCCGGGACTAGCGGTAGCCCAGGTCCCTCCTACGAGCAGTACTTC,CATSDAGTSGSPGPSYEQYF
NA,TRBV19,TRBJ1-2,NA,TGTGCCAGTAGTATTCGGACAGCGAGCTATGGCTACACCTTC,CASSIRTASYGYTF
NA,TRBV5-1,TRBJ1-2,NA,TGCGCCAGCAGCGGGGCCACGGCTAACTATGGCTACACCTTC,CASSGATANYGYTF
TRBD1,TRBV6-5,TRBJ2-1,NA,TGTGCCAGCAGTTACGACAGGGGGCCCAATGAGCAGTTCTTC,CASSYDRGPNEQFF
TRBD1,TRBV24-1,TRBJ2-3,NA,TGTGCCACCAGTGATCCCGGGACAGGGGGATTAGATACGCAGTATTTT,CATSDPGTGGLDTQYF
NA,TRBV7-2,TRBJ1-6,NA,TGTGCCAGCAGCTTAGGATTGAGGGATTCACCCCTCCACTTT,CASSLGLRDSPLHF
TRBD1,TRBV6-2/TRBV6-3,TRBJ1-5,NA,TGTGCCAGCAGTTACCTGACAGGGGATCAGCCCCAGCATTTT,CASSYLTGDQPQHF
NA,TRBV7-8,TRBJ2-1,once,TGTGCCAGCAGCTCAACCCCCTTCACTCATGAAAATGAGCAGTTCTTC,CASSSTPFTHENEQFF
NA,TRBV5-1,TRBJ1-1,once,TGCGCCAGCAGCTTGGGCCCAATCGCGGGCTCGAACACTGAAGCTTTCTTT,CASSLGPIAGSNTEAFF
NA,TRBV5-1,TRBJ1-2,NA,TGCGCCAGCAGACGGGAGGGAATTCCTAACTATGGCTACACCTTC,CASRREGIPNYGYTF
NA,TRBV6-5,TRBJ2-1,NA,TGTGCCAGCAAGGACAGATACAATGAGCAGTTCTTC,CASKDRYNEQFF
NA,TRBV6-5,TRBJ1-1,NA,TGTGCCAGCAGTTACGGCGGGACTTTTCACACTGAAGCTTTCTTT,CASSYGGTFHTEAFF
NA,TRBV2,TRBJ2-4,NA,TGTGCCAGCAGTGAAGTCGGGGCAGGGGATCTAGCCAAAAACATTCAGTACTTC,CASSEVGAGDLAKNIQYF
TRBD1,TRBV5-6,TRBJ1-1,NA,TGTGCCAGCATCACGGCCGACAGGGGGGGAAAAGCTTTCTTT,CASITADRGGKAFF
TRBD1,TRBV13,TRBJ1-6,NA,TGTGCCAGCAGCTCCAGGGACAGGGGTTCACCCCTCCACTTT,CASSSRDRGSPLHF
NA,TRBV6-2/TRBV6-3,TRBJ2-5,NA,TGTGCCAGCAGTTACGGACCCGGAGGTCCCACCCAAGTCCGAGAGACCCAGTACTTC,CASSYGPGGPTQVRETQYF
TRBD1,TRBV5-6,TRBJ1-1,NA,TGTGCCAGCGGGACAGGGAACACTGAAGCTTTCTTT,CASGTGNTEAFF
NA,TRBV2,TRBJ2-7,NA,TGTGCCAGCAGTTATGACACATCCTATAACTACGAGCAGTACTTC,CASSYDTSYNYEQYF
NA,TRBV6-6,TRBJ1-2,NA,TGTGCCAGCAGCCCCTCCGCGGGCGCCCATGGCTACACCTTC,CASSPSAGAHGYTF
NA,TRBV7-2,TRBJ1-5,NA,TGTGCCAGCAGCTTAGGCGGGACCCGAGAGGAGCCCCAGCATTTT,CASSLGGTREEPQHF
TRBD1,TRBV19,TRBJ2-7,NA,TGTGCCAGTAGTATAGCCCCAGAAACAGGGGGCTACGAGCAGTACTTC,CASSIAPETGGYEQYF
NA,TRBV5-4,TRBJ2-5,NA,TGTGCCAGCAGCACGGAGGCCCTTCTCCAAGAGACCCAGTACTTC,CASSTEALLQETQYF
NA,TRBV11-2,TRBJ1-1,NA,TGTGCCAGCAGCTTAGTCGGTACCGAAGCTTTCTTT,CASSLVGTEAFF
TRBD1,TRBV28,TRBJ1-5,NA,TGTGCCAGCATCTTGGGACAGGGGGCCTATAGCAATCAGCCCCAGCATTTT,CASILGQGAYSNQPQHF
TRBD1,TRBV9,TRBJ1-5,once,TGTGCCAGCAGCGTAGAGGTTGGGACAGCCCAGCATTTT,CASSVEVGTAQHF
TRBD1,TRBV18,TRBJ1-2,NA,TGTGCCAGCTCACGGGACAGGGTGCCGTATGGCTACACCTTC,CASSRDRVPYGYTF
NA,TRBV7-2,TRBJ2-3,NA,TGTGCCAGCAGCTTAACGGGAGTGGGAGATACGCAGTATTTT,CASSLTGVGDTQYF
TRBD2,TRBV7-9,TRBJ2-7,NA,TGTGCCAGCAGCCTCCGGACTAGCGACTACGAGCAGTACTTC,CASSLRTSDYEQYF
NA,TRBV2,TRBJ1-1,once,TGTGCCAGCAGTGAAAGCCGGCGGGGCAGTGAAGCTTTCTTT,CASSESRRGSEAFF
TRBD1,TRBV15,TRBJ2-7,NA,TGTGCCACCAGCAACCGGGACAGGGGGAGAGACTACGAGCAGTACTTC,CATSNRDRGRDYEQYF
NA,TRBV9,TRBJ1-6,once,TGTGCCAGCAGCGTAGGAGGGAGTAATTCACCCCTCCACTTT,CASSVGGSNSPLHF
TRBD1,TRBV6-1,TRBJ1-5,NA,TGTGCCAGCAGTGAATCAGGGGGCGATCAGCCCCAGCATTTT,CASSESGGDQPQHF
NA,TRBV19,TRBJ2-7,NA,TGTGCCAGTAGTCCCACTTGGACAGCCTACGAGCAGTACTTC,CASSPTWTAYEQYF
NA,TRBV21-1,TRBJ1-5,NA,TGTGCCAGCAGCTTTCGACAGGGTGATCAGCCCCAGCATTTT,CASSFRQGDQPQHF
NA,TRBV29-1,TRBJ1-2,NA,TGCAGCGCTGGACAGAGTAACTATGGCTACACCTTC,CSAGQSNYGYTF
TRBD1,TRBV2,TRBJ1-3,NA,TGTGCCAGCAGTCCGGACAGGGCGCCCAACACCATATATTTT,CASSPDRAPNTIYF
NA,TRBV4-2,TRBJ1-2,NA,TGTGCCAGCAGCCAAGATTTTAGACAGCCGCGATCCTTC,CASSQDFRQPRSF
NA,TRBV9,TRBJ1-2,NA,TGTGCCAGCAGCCACCTGGAGCAACCAAATAACTATGGCTACACCTTC,CASSHLEQPNNYGYTF
TRBD2,TRBV5-4,TRBJ2-3,NA,TGTGCCAGCAGCAGACCTAGCGGGAGGAAAGATACGCAGTATTTT,CASSRPSGRKDTQYF
NA,TRBV7-2,TRBJ2-2,NA,TGTGCCAGCAGCTCCAAGGGGGTGGTGGGTAGGACCGGGGAGCTGTTTTTT,CASSSKGVVGRTGELFF
TRBD2,TRBV3-1/TRBV3-2,TRBJ2-4,NA,TGTGCCAGCAGCCTATCTAGCGGGAGCTTAGCCAAAAACATTCAGTACTTC,CASSLSSGSLAKNIQYF
TRBD1,TRBV10-1,TRBJ1-2,NA,TGCGCCAGCAGTCGGGACAGGGACTATGGCTACACCTTC,CASSRDRDYGYTF
TRBD1,TRBV6-5,TRBJ2-7,NA,TGTGCCAGCAGGTCCTCCACAACAGGGGCCTACGAGCAGTACTTC,CASRSSTTGAYEQYF
NA,TRBV2,TRBJ2-7,NA,TGTGCCAGCAGTGAGGGGGGCTACGAGCAGTACTTC,CASSEGGYEQYF
NA,TRBV14,TRBJ1-5,NA,TGTGCCAGCAGCCAAGTTTTGACTGGGCCCCAGCATTTT,CASSQVLTGPQHF